The entry below describes one TCR beta chain. Its antigen is still unknown. This record belongs to a study of T cells in Graves' hyperthyroidism and ophthalmopathy. CDR1 is SGHVS and CDR2 is FNYEAQ in the germline V gene. Trimming shortened V by 1 base and J by 9 bases, and 12 bases separated the two germline ends. CDR3 size: 13 residues. Study outcomes and limitations: Before onset, by a median of around six months, the model predicted ophthalmopathy.

Researchers amplified the TCR beta CDR3 regions from RNA transcripts. The TCR CDR3 was amplified in a first-round RT-PCR using the HTBI primer set. TCRdb reprocessed the multiplex PCR reads with MiXCR, giving one entry per CDR3 protein. The data show 490,000 or so distinct CDR3 sequences, approximately 49% seen once. This TCR was sampled from an adult woman with Graves' disease, either hyperthyroidism or ophthalmopathy (not recorded which). The V and J genes are TRBV7-6 and TRBJ2-5; weak D call: TRBD2 (6 bases). The sequencing sample was made of peripheral blood or thyroid tissue (not recorded which). CDR3 region: CASSLGEVGAQYF. CDR3 nucleotides: TGTGCCAGCAGCTTAGGGGAGGTTGGCGCCCAGTACTTC.